This T cell receptor (beta chain) was retrieved from a study of Ad26.COV2.S vaccination and SARS-CoV-2 variants. Notes on the study in general: People who got the vaccine had more spike-specific TCR breadth than people who got placebo.

Of note for this clone: Its antigen remains unknown.

Measured with immunoSEQ multiplex PCR; TCRdb has only the in-frame clones, and not every one. The sample includes a few hundred thousand clones, around nine tenths of them seen just once. The treatment was: some 20 received Ad26.COV2.S at low or high dose, single or two shots; about 5 received placebo; per-sample allocation not given. Specimen acquisition occurred on day 63 following the initial vaccine or placebo injection. Germline CDR1 and CDR2: SGHAT and FQNNGV. V lost 5 bases, J lost 3 bases, and 13 bases lay in between. The CDR3 loop spans 15 amino acids. Sequencing used peripheral blood, obtained in a trial of Ad26.COV2.S vaccine versus placebo. The V call is TRBV11-2, the J call TRBJ2-2; D may be TRBD2 (8 bases). This clonotype was sampled from a person aged 18-65 years who received the Ad26.COV2.S COVID-19 vaccine or a placebo. In DNA form, the CDR3 reads TGTGCCAGCAGCCTTAGCGGGACAGACACCGGGGAGCTGTTTTTT. It yields the protein CASSLSGTDTGELFF.